What follows describes a single T cell receptor beta chain. Its antigen is undetermined. The sample originates from a study of early T cells in non-severe SARS-CoV-2 infection. Background on the study: The chains were unpaired, and the sequenced material was bulk RNA from unsorted whole blood.

This CDR3 has 17 residues. Deletions cut 0 bases from V and 5 bases from J, with 17 bases between. From germline, CDR1 is SGDLS and CDR2 YYNGEE. As part of library construction, unique molecular identifiers were attached to individual cDNA molecules. One entry per CDR3 protein results from TCRdb running MiXCR on the 5' RACE reads. This sample has about 48,000 distinct CDR3 sequences; roughly 7.7% occur once, and the top ten carry 5% to 6.5%. Whole-study findings and limits: Reliance on VDJdb matching favored anti-spike CD8 responses; private and CD4 specificities were missed.

This rearrangement joins TRBV9 to TRBJ2-2; a possible D gene is TRBD2 (5 bases). Sequencing was carried out using whole blood. This sequence originates from an adult who was a healthcare worker with PCR-confirmed SARS-CoV-2 infection or an uninfected control (not recorded which). The CDR3 reads CASSVASDPRETGELFF. CDR3 nucleotides: TGTGCCAGCAGCGTAGCTTCCGACCCGAGGGAGACCGGGGAGCTGTTTTTT.